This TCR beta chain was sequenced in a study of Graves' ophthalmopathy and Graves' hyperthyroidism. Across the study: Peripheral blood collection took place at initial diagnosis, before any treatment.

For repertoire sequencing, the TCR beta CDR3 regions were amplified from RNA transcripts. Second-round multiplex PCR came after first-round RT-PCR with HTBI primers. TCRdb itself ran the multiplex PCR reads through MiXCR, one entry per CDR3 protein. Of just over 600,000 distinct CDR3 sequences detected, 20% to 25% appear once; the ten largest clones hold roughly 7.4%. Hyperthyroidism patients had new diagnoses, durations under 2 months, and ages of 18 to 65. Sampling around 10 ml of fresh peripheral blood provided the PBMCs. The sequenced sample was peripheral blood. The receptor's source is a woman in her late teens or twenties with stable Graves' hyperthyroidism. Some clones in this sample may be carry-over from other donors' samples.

This CDR3 reads CASSFHPTGELFF. CDR3 in DNA: TGTGCCAGCAGTTTCCATCCCACCGGGGAGCTGTTTTTT. The rearrangement joins TRBV12-3 or TRBV12-4 to TRBJ2-2; D is unclear. The CDR3 runs 13 residues. V was clipped by 3 bases and J by 4 bases, with 6 bases between them.